A selection of T cell receptor beta chains follows, all from one sample in a study of pediatric ulcerative colitis. TCRdb's copy holds only in-frame clones and misses some; the assay was immunoSEQ multiplex PCR. The sample shows tens of thousands of clones, more than 75% of them seen only once. The sequenced sample was blood. The receptors originated from a boy younger than 18 who was a control in a study of pediatric ulcerative colitis. Each CDR3 is given with its conserved first and last residue. D genes are given only for firm matches. Clone size appears in some rows only: once, few, many, or a class for an expanded clone.

d_gene	v_gene	j_gene	abundance	CDR3aa	CDR3nt
.	TRBV2	TRBJ2-1	.	CASSVQGNEQFF	TGTGCCAGCAGTGTTCAGGGCAATGAGCAGTTCTTC
TRBD1	TRBV10-1	TRBJ2-4	.	CASSQQTGSKNIQYF	TGCGCCAGCAGTCAACAGACAGGGTCCAAAAACATTCAGTACTTC
TRBD2	TRBV7-8	TRBJ2-7	.	CASSLEGSGRSPSYEQYF	TGTGCCAGCAGCTTAGAGGGTAGCGGGAGAAGCCCCTCCTACGAGCAGTACTTC
.	TRBV6-5	TRBJ1-6	few	CASSYQGGSPLHF	TGTGCCAGCAGTTACCAGGGAGGATCACCCCTCCACTTT
.	TRBV4-2	TRBJ1-5	.	CASSQEATQAQHF	TGTGCCAGCAGCCAAGAAGCCACTCAAGCCCAGCATTTT
.	TRBV28	TRBJ2-1	once	CASNLIGSWGERYNEQFF	TGTGCCAGCAACCTCATCGGGAGTTGGGGAGAACGGTACAATGAGCAGTTCTTC
.	TRBV25-1	TRBJ2-1	.	CASSETEINNEQFF	TGTGCCAGCAGTGAAACAGAAATTAACAATGAGCAGTTCTTC
TRBD1	TRBV5-6	TRBJ2-3	.	CASTADRGNTDTQYF	TGTGCCAGCACCGCGGACAGGGGGAATACAGATACGCAGTATTTT
TRBD2	TRBV5-4	TRBJ2-5	.	CASSTAPSGSSQETQYF	TGTGCCAGCAGCACCGCGCCTAGCGGGAGTTCGCAAGAGACCCAGTACTTC
TRBD1	TRBV6-5	TRBJ2-5	.	CASSSGTGGKTQYF	TGTGCCAGCAGCTCCGGGACAGGGGGAAAGACCCAGTACTTC
TRBD1	TRBV7-9	TRBJ1-1	few	CASSSFTGDEAFF	TGTGCCAGCAGCTCCTTTACAGGGGATGAAGCTTTCTTT
TRBD2	TRBV6-5	TRBJ2-7	.	CASSYTGGLGYEQYF	TGTGCCAGCAGCTACACGGGGGGACTTGGCTACGAGCAGTACTTC
.	TRBV30	TRBJ2-4	.	CAWSEGVGGKNIQYF	TGTGCCTGGAGCGAGGGAGTGGGCGGTAAAAACATTCAGTACTTC
.	TRBV30	TRBJ2-1	.	CAHKGPGYQRNEQFF	TGTGCCCACAAAGGGCCGGGGTACCAACGGAATGAGCAGTTCTTC
.	TRBV4-2	TRBJ2-2	.	CASSQERGNTGELFF	TGTGCCAGCAGCCAAGAGAGGGGTAACACCGGGGAGCTGTTTTTT
.	TRBV25-1	TRBJ2-5	.	CASSKGAGKQETQYF	TGTGCCAGCAGTAAAGGGGCAGGGAAGCAAGAGACCCAGTACTTC
.	TRBV10-3	TRBJ2-3	once	CAISGSTDTQYF	TGTGCCATCAGTGGGTCCACAGATACGCAGTATTTT
.	TRBV15	TRBJ2-3	.	CATSGGQSTDTQYF	TGTGCCACCAGCGGTGGACAGAGCACAGATACGCAGTATTTT
.	TRBV6-5	TRBJ1-3	.	CASSSGFSGNTIYF	TGTGCCAGCAGTTCAGGGTTCTCTGGAAACACCATATATTTT
.	TRBV5-1	TRBJ2-2	.	CASQPTPRSFGELFF	TGCGCCAGCCAACCCACCCCGCGGTCCTTCGGGGAGCTGTTTTTT
TRBD1	TRBV5-1	TRBJ1-1	.	CASRTGTADEAFF	TGCGCCAGCAGAACCGGGACAGCGGATGAAGCTTTCTTT
.	TRBV4-3	TRBJ2-3	.	CASSQVPTDTQYF	TGCGCCAGCAGCCAAGTGCCCACAGATACGCAGTATTTT